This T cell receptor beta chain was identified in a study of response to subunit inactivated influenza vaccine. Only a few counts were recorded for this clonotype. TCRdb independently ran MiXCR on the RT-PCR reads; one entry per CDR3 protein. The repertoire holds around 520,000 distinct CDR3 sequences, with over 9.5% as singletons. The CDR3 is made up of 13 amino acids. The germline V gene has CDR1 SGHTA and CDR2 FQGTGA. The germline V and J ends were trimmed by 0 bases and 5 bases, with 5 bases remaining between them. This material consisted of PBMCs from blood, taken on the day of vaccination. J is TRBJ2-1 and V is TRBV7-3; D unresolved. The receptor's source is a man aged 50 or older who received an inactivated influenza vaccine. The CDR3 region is CASSLTQDNEQFF. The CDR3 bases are TGTGCCAGCAGCTTAACCCAGGACAATGAGCAGTTCTTC.